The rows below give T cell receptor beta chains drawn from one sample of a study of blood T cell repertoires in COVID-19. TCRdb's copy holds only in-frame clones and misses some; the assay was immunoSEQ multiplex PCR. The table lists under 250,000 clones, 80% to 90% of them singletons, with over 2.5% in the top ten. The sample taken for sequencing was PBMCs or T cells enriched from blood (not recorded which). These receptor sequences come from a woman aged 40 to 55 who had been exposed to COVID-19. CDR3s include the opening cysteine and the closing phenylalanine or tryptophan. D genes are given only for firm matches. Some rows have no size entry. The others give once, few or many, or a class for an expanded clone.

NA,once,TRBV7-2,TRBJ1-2,CASSLSYADGYTF,TGTGCCAGCAGCCTTTCTTATGCAGATGGCTACACCTTC
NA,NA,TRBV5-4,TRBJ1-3,CASSSQGSGNTIYF,TGTGCCAGCAGCTCTCAGGGATCTGGAAACACCATATATTTT
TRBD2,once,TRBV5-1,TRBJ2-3,CASSLDSGTSGGLEDTQYF,TGCGCCAGCAGCTTGGATTCCGGGACTAGCGGGGGGCTAGAGGATACGCAGTATTTT
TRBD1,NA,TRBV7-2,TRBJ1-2,CASSSRDRAYGYTF,TGTGCCAGCAGCTCCCGGGACAGGGCCTATGGCTACACCTTC
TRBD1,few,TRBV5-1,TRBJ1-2,CASSLAQGVDGYTF,TGTGCCAGCAGCTTGGCACAGGGGGTTGATGGCTACACCTTC
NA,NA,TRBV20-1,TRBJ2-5,CSAVKGETQYF,TGCAGTGCCGTTAAGGGGGAGACCCAGTACTTC
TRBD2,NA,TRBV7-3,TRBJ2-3,CASSPTPGGRTDTQYF,TGTGCCAGCAGCCCTACCCCGGGGGGACGCACAGATACGCAGTATTTT
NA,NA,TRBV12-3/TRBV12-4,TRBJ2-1,CASTSRGEQFF,TGTGCCAGCACCTCTAGAGGGGAGCAGTTCTTC
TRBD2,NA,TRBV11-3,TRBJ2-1,CASRSGTSGRLFSYNEQFF,TGTGCCAGCAGGTCCGGGACTAGCGGGAGATTGTTCTCCTACAATGAGCAGTTCTTC
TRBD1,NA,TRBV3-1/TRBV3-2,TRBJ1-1,CASEGALGTEAFF,TGTGCCTCCGAGGGGGCGTTGGGCACTGAAGCTTTCTTT
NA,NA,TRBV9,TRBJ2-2,CASSVYSSNTGELFF,TGTGCCAGCAGCGTATACTCATCGAACACCGGGGAGCTGTTTTTT
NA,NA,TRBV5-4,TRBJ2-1,CASSLEITRYNEQFF,TGTGCCAGCAGCTTGGAGATAACTCGTTACAATGAGCAGTTCTTC
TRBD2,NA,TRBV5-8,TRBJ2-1,CASSSWEGNEQFF,TGTGCCAGCAGCTCGTGGGAGGGCAATGAGCAGTTCTTC
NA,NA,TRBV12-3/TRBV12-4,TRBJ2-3,CASPAWRGDTQYF,TGTGCCAGCCCCGCCTGGCGGGGAGATACGCAGTATTTT
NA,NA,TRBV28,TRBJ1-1,CASSLVREAFF,TGTGCCAGCAGCTTGGTGAGGGAGGCTTTCTTT
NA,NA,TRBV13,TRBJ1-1,CASSERTEAFF,TGTGCCAGCAGCGAGCGGACTGAAGCTTTCTTT
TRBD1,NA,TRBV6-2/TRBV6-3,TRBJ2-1,CASSPGTGRGNEQFF,TGTGCCAGCAGCCCCGGGACAGGGCGAGGGAATGAGCAGTTCTTC
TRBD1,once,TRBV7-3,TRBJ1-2,CASSFFRTGYGYTF,TGTGCCAGCAGCTTCTTTCGGACAGGTTATGGCTACACCTTC
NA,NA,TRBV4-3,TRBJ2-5,CASSPKRGASGGETQYF,TGCGCCAGCAGCCCCAAACGGGGGGCTAGTGGTGGGGAGACCCAGTACTTC
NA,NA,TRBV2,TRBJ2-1,CASSEALWASSYNEQFF,TGTGCCAGCAGTGAAGCGCTGTGGGCATCCTCCTACAATGAGCAGTTCTTC
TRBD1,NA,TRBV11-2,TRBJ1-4,CASSFNGQGEEKLFF,TGTGCCAGCAGCTTCAATGGACAGGGTGAAGAAAAACTGTTTTTT
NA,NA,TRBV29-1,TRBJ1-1,CSVEDLQGMNTEAFF,TGCAGCGTTGAAGATCTTCAGGGTATGAACACTGAAGCTTTCTTT
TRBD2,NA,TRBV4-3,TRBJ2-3,CASSQEGGGLSTDTQYF,TGCGCCAGCAGCCAAGAGGGGGGGGGATTAAGCACAGATACGCAGTATTTT
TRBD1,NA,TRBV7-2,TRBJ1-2,CASSLAGGPYGYTF,TGTGCCAGCAGCCTTGCAGGGGGCCCCTATGGCTACACCTTC
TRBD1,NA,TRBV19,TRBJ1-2,CASSINWTGSRSYTF,TGTGCCAGTAGTATTAACTGGACAGGGTCGAGGAGCTACACCTTC
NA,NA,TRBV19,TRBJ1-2,CASSIPGSHGYTF,TGTGCCAGTAGTATTCCGGGATCCCATGGCTACACCTTC
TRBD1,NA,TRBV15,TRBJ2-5,CATSRDRGQGTQYF,TGTGCCACCAGCAGAGACAGGGGGCAGGGGACCCAGTACTTC
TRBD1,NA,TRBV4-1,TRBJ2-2,CASSRGQGVGELFF,TGCGCCAGCAGCCGGGGACAGGGTGTCGGGGAGCTGTTTTTT
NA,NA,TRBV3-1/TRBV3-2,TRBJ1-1,CASSQVPGGNTEAFF,TGTGCCAGCAGCCAAGTACCGGGAGGGAACACTGAAGCTTTCTTT
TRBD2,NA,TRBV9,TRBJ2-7,CASSVEAGVSYEQYF,TGTGCCAGCAGCGTAGAGGCGGGGGTGTCCTACGAGCAGTACTTC
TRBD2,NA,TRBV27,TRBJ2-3,CASKFRDYPPTDTQYF,TGTGCCAGCAAATTCCGGGACTACCCTCCCACAGATACGCAGTATTTT
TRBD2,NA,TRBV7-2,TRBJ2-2,CASSFASGGPLGELFF,TGTGCCAGCAGCTTTGCTAGCGGGGGGCCCCTCGGGGAGCTGTTTTTT
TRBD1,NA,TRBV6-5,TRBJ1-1,CASSRAGQANF,TGTGCCAGCAGCCGCGCAGGACAGGCCAACTTT
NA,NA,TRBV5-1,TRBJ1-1,CASSDSMNTEAFF,TGCGCCAGCAGCGACAGTATGAACACTGAAGCTTTCTTT
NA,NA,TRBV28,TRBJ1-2,CASSLRPDGYTF,TGTGCCAGCAGTTTACGCCCGGATGGCTACACCTTC
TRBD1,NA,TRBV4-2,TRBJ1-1,CASSASGTGVGGTEAFF,TGTGCCAGCAGCGCCTCCGGGACAGGGGTTGGAGGAACTGAAGCTTTCTTT
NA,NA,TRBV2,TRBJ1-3,CASSASPGNTIYF,TGTGCCAGCAGTGCCAGTCCCGGAAACACCATATATTTT
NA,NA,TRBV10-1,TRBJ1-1,CASSECAGSTEAFF,TGCGCCAGCAGTGAGTGCGCAGGGTCCACTGAAGCTTTCTTT
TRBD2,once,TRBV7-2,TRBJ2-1,CASSLGSGRNNEQFF,TGTGCCAGCAGCTTGGGTAGCGGGAGAAACAATGAGCAGTTCTTC
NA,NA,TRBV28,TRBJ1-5,CASSFAGKDSNQPQHF,TGTGCCAGCAGTTTCGCAGGGAAGGATAGCAATCAGCCCCAGCATTTT
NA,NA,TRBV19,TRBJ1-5,CASSRGRNRSNQPQHF,TGTGCCAGTAGTAGGGGGCGGAATAGAAGCAATCAGCCCCAGCATTTT
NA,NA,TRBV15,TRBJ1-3,CATSRDHQGNTIYF,TGTGCCACCAGCAGAGATCATCAGGGAAACACCATATATTTT
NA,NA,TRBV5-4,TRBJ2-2,CASSLRTDRTGELFF,TGTGCCAGCAGCCTTCGGACAGATCGCACCGGGGAGCTGTTTTTT
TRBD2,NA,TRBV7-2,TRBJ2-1,CASSFHGGAQDEQFF,TGTGCCAGCAGCTTTCACGGGGGGGCCCAGGATGAGCAGTTCTTC
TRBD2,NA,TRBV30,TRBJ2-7,CARGGEAVYEQYF,TGTGCCCGGGGGGGGGAGGCGGTCTACGAGCAGTACTTC
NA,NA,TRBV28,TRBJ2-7,CASQAYSYEQYF,TGTGCCAGCCAGGCGTACTCCTACGAGCAGTACTTC
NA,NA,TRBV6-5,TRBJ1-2,CASSPRDFPNYGYTF,TGTGCCAGCAGTCCCCGGGACTTCCCTAACTATGGCTACACCTTC
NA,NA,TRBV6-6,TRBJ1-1,CASSFLGGGREAFF,TGTGCCAGCAGTTTCCTGGGTGGGGGCCGGGAAGCTTTCTTT
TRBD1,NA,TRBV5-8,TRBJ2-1,CASSSYRGPYNEQFF,TGTGCCAGCAGCTCATACAGGGGACCCTACAATGAGCAGTTCTTC
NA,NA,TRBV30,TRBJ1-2,CAWMIRGGGYTF,TGTGCCTGGATGATTCGGGGGGGTGGCTACACCTTC
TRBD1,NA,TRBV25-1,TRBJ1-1,CASSARDRGTEAFF,TGTGCCAGCAGCGCGAGGGACAGGGGGACTGAAGCTTTCTTT
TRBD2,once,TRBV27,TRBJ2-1,CASRASGSHEQFF,TGTGCCAGCAGGGCTAGCGGGAGTCATGAGCAGTTCTTC
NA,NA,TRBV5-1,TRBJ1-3,CASSLLGADSRFKSSGNTIYF,TGTGCCAGCAGCTTGTTGGGGGCGGACAGCCGGTTTAAATCTTCTGGAAACACCATATATTTT